Below, one T cell receptor beta chain is given with its context. Its specificity is not known. These data come from a study of post-analysis software for immune sequencing data. The wider study: The courses of disease that were included comprised relapsing-remitting, secondary progressive and progressive-relapsing multiple sclerosis. Notes on the study in general: Four or five TRBV segments occurring more often in patients than controls included TRBV5-6, TRBV5-1 and TRBV20-1. Patients with multiple sclerosis recorded significantly lower normalized Chao1 diversity than controls, the study found. Under F measure analysis, samples from one preparation batch co-clustered strongly.

Built from TCR beta cDNA, the libraries had unique molecular identifiers in them. The source material, roughly 0.9 to 11 million T cells, gave rise to 450,000 to 550,000 cDNA molecules. Using its own MiXCR run on the PCR reads, TCRdb lists one record per CDR3 protein. The sample lists 380,000 or so distinct CDR3 sequences, roughly 30% occurring once. With V trimmed by 0 bases and J by 8 bases, 11 bases remained unmatched. The germline gives CDR1 MGHRA, CDR2 YSYEKL. The CDR3 is 17 residues long. The rearrangement joins TRBV4-1 to TRBJ2-3; 10 positions agree with TRBD1. Sequencing was carried out using blood. The origin of this receptor is a girl aged 5-17 years with multiple sclerosis. CDR3 sequence reads: CASSQDPGTGELGTQYF. CDR3 bases: TGCGCCAGCAGCCAAGACCCCGGGACAGGGGAATTGGGTACGCAGTATTTT.